These 16 T cell receptor beta chains came from one sample sequenced in a study of blood T cell repertoires in COVID-19. The protocol was immunoSEQ multiplex PCR, while the TCRdb copy is restricted to in-frame clones and leaves out a portion. Among some 200,000 clones listed, 70% to 90% were seen once. Sequences were obtained from peripheral blood. The receptors come from a woman between 50 and 59 years old with acute or convalescent COVID-19.

The chain uses TRBV6-5 and TRBJ1-2; 11 bases line up with TRBD1. Per germline, CDR1 MNHEY and CDR2 SVGAGI. The ends lost 5 bases at V and 4 bases at J; junction bases unmatched: 3. The CDR3 runs to 14 residues. The CDR3, as DNA: TGTGCCAGCAGTCGGGACAGGGGGATCTATGGCTACACCTTC. It encodes CASSRDRGIYGYTF.

This rearrangement joins TRBV19 to TRBJ2-4; D is unresolved. The CDR3 is 14 amino acids. The germline CDR1 and CDR2 sequences are LNHDA and SQIVND (reference sequence). V gave up 0 bases and J gave up 9 bases, with 12 bases separating them. CDR3: CASSIDRFERIQYF. CDR3 DNA sequence: TGTGCCAGTAGTATAGATCGATTCGAGCGCATTCAGTACTTC.

The V gene is TRBV3-1 (or the pseudogene TRBV3-2), the J gene TRBJ1-6, with 11 bases identical to TRBD1. V shed 1 base and J 0 bases; nucleotides not matched to a gene: 2. The CDR3 consists of 18 residues. CDR1 is LGHDT, CDR2 YNNKEL, per germline (reference sequence). CDR3 protein: CASSQGTGGRSYNSPLHF. DNA for the CDR3: TGTGCCAGCAGCCAAGGGACAGGGGGCCGCTCCTATAATTCACCCCTCCACTTT.

The chain combines TRBV7-9 with TRBJ1-1, with D possibly matching TRBD1 (6 bases). Per germline, CDR1 SEHNR and CDR2 FQNEAQ (reference sequence). The CDR3 is 15 residues long. V was pared by 0 bases and J by 2 bases, with 10 bases between. For the CDR3, the DNA is TGTGCCAGCAGCTTAGCGACAGGACCTAACACTGAAGCTTTCTTT. Translation: CASSLATGPNTEAFF. The entire variable domain, with the rest obtained from reference TRBV7-9 and TRBJ1-1, is as follows: DTGVSQNPRHKITKRGQNVTFRCDPISEHNRLYWYRQTLGQGPEFLTYFQNEAQLEKSRLLSDRFSAERPKGSFSTLEIQRTEQGDSAMYLCASSLATGPNTEAFFGQGTRLTVV.

This clone appeared a single time. The chain carries TRBV24-1 and TRBJ1-2; 7 bases align to TRBD1. In germline, CDR1 is KGHDR, CDR2 SFDVKD. V lost 4 bases to trimming and J lost 7 bases; unmatched junction nucleotides: 8. The CDR3 loop spans 14 amino acids. CDR3 nucleotides: TGTGCCACCAGTGAGGGAGACAGGGAAGTTGGCTACACCTTC. Translation: CATSEGDREVGYTF.

The chain recombines TRBV21-1 with TRBJ2-7; the DNA was not used to check the table's D call, TRBD1. TRBV21-1 corresponds to a pseudogene. The CDR3 sequence is 15 residues long. CDR3 DNA sequence: TGTGCCAGCAGCACTAGGACAGGGCTCTCCTACGAGCAGTACTTC. As protein: CASSTRTGLSYEQYF.

The V and J genes are TRBV12-2 and TRBJ1-2; TRBD1, the table's D call, lacks a check against the DNA. TRBV12-2 is marked as a pseudogene. This CDR3 has 15 residues. The chain's CDR3 is CASRLGAGSNYGYTF. In DNA, the CDR3 is TGTGCAAGTCGCTTAGGGGCAGGGTCTAACTATGGCTACACCTTC.

This clone turned up a few times. The chain joins TRBV19 to TRBJ1-3; the D is unclear. The V and J ends lost 2 bases and 0 bases respectively, with 11 bases between them. This CDR3 region has 16 residues. The V gene's germline CDR1 is LNHDA and CDR2 SQIVND (reference sequence). The CDR3 nucleotides read TGTGCCAGTAGTATAATTGGAACAGCCTCTGGAAACACCATATATTTT. It yields the protein CASSIIGTASGNTIYF.

The rearrangement uses TRBV30 and TRBJ2-3, with D perhaps TRBD2 (5 bases). Trimming removed 7 bases at V and 2 bases at J, with 13 bases between. The CDR3 extends over 13 amino acids. CDR1 is GTSNPN and CDR2 is SVGIG in the germline V gene (reference sequence). The CDR3 here is CAYLSAATDTQYF. CDR3 coding DNA: TGTGCCTACCTTAGCGCGGCCACAGATACGCAGTATTTT. Filled out from reference TRBV30 and TRBJ2-3, the complete variable domain reads SQTIHQWPATLVQPVGSPLSLECTVEGTSNPNLYWYRQAAGRGLQLLFYSVGIGQISSEVPQNLSASRPQDRQFILSSKKLLLSDSGFYLCAYLSAATDTQYFGPGTRLTVL.

This chain uses TRBV29-1 with TRBJ1-2, with 8 bases matching TRBD1. J gave up 5 bases and V 4 bases, and 9 bases lay outside the gene matches. Germline assignment: CDR1 SQVTM and CDR2 ANQGSEA. The CDR3 length is 14 residues. DNA for the CDR3: TGCAGCGTTGGTGTGGACAGGGATTGGTATGGCTACACCTTC. It encodes CSVGVDRDWYGYTF.

The chain links TRBV29-1 to TRBJ2-7; 7 bases agree with TRBD1. The junction had 5 bases not matched to a gene; V was cut back by 3 bases and J by 6 bases. Germline assignment: CDR1 SQVTM and CDR2 ANQGSEA. The CDR3 is 12 residues long. CDR3 nucleotides: TGCAGCGTTGATAACAGGGGCTCCGAGCAGTACTTC. The encoded protein is CSVDNRGSEQYF.

The gene calls are TRBV21-1 and TRBJ2-2; the table's D call of TRBD2 was not tested on the DNA. TRBV21-1 is a listed pseudogene. The CDR3 has 18 residues. In nucleotides, the CDR3 is TGTGCCAGCAGCAACGTTCTTGAACCGGGAGTGAGCACCGGGGAGCTGTTTTTT. This translates into CASSNVLEPGVSTGELFF.

This chain connects TRBV5-4 to TRBJ1-1, with 7 bases matching TRBD1. Germline V gene sequence: CDR1 SGHNT, CDR2 YYREEE (reference sequence). The J segment lost 3 bases and the V segment lost 6 bases, leaving 8 bases of the junction unmatched. The CDR3 runs 14 residues. The CDR3 DNA follows: TGTGCCAGCATCCACAACAGGGGTGACACTGAAGCTTTCTTT. This sequence encodes CASIHNRGDTEAFF.

The chain carries TRBV5-4 and TRBJ2-7, with TRBD1 identical over 8 bases. The J segment lost 3 bases and the V segment lost 2 bases, leaving 4 bases of the junction unmatched. The CDR3 runs 14 residues. Germline V CDR1 and CDR2: SGHNT, YYREEE (reference sequence). CDR3 protein: CASSLSGQVYEQYF. CDR3 DNA sequence: TGTGCCAGCAGCTTATCGGGACAGGTCTACGAGCAGTACTTC.

The CDR3: CASSLGLAGAQETQYF. The CDR3 nucleotides read TGTGCCAGCAGCTTAGGACTAGCGGGGGCTCAAGAGACCCAGTACTTC. V usage is TRBV7-9 and J usage is TRBJ2-5; 12 positions match TRBD2. CDR3 length equals 16 residues. In germline, CDR1 is SEHNR, CDR2 FQNEAQ (reference sequence). Trimming at V came to 1 base and at J to 2 bases, leaving 2 bases not matched to a gene.

The chain carries TRBV19 and TRBJ1-4; the D gene is possibly TRBD1 (5 bases). Per germline, CDR1 LNHDA and CDR2 SQIVND (reference sequence). The V and J ends lost 5 bases and 5 bases respectively, with 15 bases between them. The CDR3 sequence is 15 residues long. CDR3 nucleotide sequence: TGTGCCAGTAGTTCAGCAGCGGGGCCAAATGAAAAACTGTTTTTT. This gives the protein CASSSAAGPNEKLFF.